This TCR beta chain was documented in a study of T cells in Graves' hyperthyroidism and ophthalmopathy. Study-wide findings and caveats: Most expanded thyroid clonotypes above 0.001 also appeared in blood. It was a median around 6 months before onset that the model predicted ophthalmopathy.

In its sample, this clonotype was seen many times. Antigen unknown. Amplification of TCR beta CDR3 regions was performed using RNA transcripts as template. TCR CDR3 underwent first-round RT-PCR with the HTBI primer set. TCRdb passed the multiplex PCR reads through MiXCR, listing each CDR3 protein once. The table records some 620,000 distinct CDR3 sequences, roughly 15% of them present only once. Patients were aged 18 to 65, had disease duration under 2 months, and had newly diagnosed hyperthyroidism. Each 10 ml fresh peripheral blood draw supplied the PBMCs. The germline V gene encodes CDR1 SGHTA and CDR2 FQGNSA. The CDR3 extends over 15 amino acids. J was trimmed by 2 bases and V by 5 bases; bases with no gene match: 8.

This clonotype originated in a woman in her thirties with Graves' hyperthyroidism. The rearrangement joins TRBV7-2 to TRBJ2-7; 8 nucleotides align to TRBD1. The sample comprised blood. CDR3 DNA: TGTGCCAGCAGCCTCACCGGGACAGGACCCTACGAGCAGTACTTC. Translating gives CASSLTGTGPYEQYF.